The clone carrying this TCR beta chain was picked up a small number of times. Using a J-beta primer mix together with a sample-barcoded 5' primer, a second PCR was run for roughly 7 to 11 cycles. Per-sample output comprised a minimum of 2.5 million paired-end reads containing CDR3. TCRdb analysed the 5' RACE reads with MiXCR anew, one entry per CDR3 protein. The data contain hundreds of thousands of distinct CDR3 sequences, 20% to 25% of them seen just once; the ten biggest clones take up more than 3%. The sample belongs to a study of blood T cells in healthy people across ages. The trim removed 0 bases at V and 4 bases at J, leaving 11 bases unmatched. This CDR3 contains 17 residues. Germline V gene data show CDR1 as LGHDT and CDR2 as YNNKEL (reference sequence).

The chain combines TRBV3-1 with TRBJ1-2, with TRBD1 matching over 7 bases. Sample: blood. The source is a man in his 70s in good health. CDR3 amino acids: CASSQESLQGDSYGYTF. The CDR3 DNA reads TGTGCCAGCAGCCAAGAATCCCTGCAGGGGGACTCCTATGGCTACACCTTC.